Listed below are T cell receptor beta chains from one sample, sequenced in a study of regulatory T cells in long-lasting Graves disease. TCRdb itself ran the multiplex PCR reads through MiXCR, one entry per CDR3 protein. The profile shows a few hundred thousand distinct CDR3 sequences, approximately 12% of them singletons. In addition, the sample was reused for a study of T cells in Graves' hyperthyroidism and ophthalmopathy.

The sequencing here drew on peripheral blood mononuclear cells (PBMCs), taken at new diagnosis, from a patient treated with antithyroid drugs. The receptors derive from a woman aged 18 to 35 with Graves disease. CDR3s include the opening cysteine and the closing phenylalanine or tryptophan. The order of the fields is V gene, clone size, J gene, D gene, CDR3 DNA, CDR3 protein. D genes are given only for firm matches. The size field reads once, few, many or a size class.

>TRBV7-2|few|TRBJ2-1|.
TGTGCCAGCAGCCCTAGGTGGCAGACATACGCTATCTACAATGAGCGGTTCTTC
CASSPRWQTYAIYNERFF
>TRBV20-1|few|TRBJ2-3|TRBD2
TGCAGTGCTAGAGTTGGGACTAGCGGGTTCCTAGGGGATACGCAGTATTTT
CSARVGTSGFLGDTQYF
>TRBV10-2|many|TRBJ2-1|.
TGCGCCATATCCCCAAGCCCGGGTGAGCAGTTCTTC
CAISPSPGEQFF
>TRBV11-3|many|TRBJ2-2|.
TGTGCCAGCAGCTTAGAGTCCGGGGGCTCCGGGGAGCTGTTTTTT
CASSLESGGSGELFF
>TRBV6-5|many|TRBJ2-7|.
TGTGCCAGCAGTTACCAGGGGGTGGGACTCGAGCAGTACTTC
CASSYQGVGLEQYF
>TRBV14|many|TRBJ2-1|.
TGTGCCAGCTCGGACATGACAAGCAATGAGCAGTTCTTC
CASSDMTSNEQFF
>TRBV20-1|many|TRBJ1-5|.
TGCAGTGCTAGATCCCGCGGGGGACGGTGGCAGCCCCAGCATTTT
CSARSRGGRWQPQHF
>TRBV27|many|TRBJ2-7|TRBD1
TGTGCCAGCGGGGGACAGGGATTGGACGAGCAGTACTTC
CASGGQGLDEQYF
>TRBV10-1|many|TRBJ2-7|.
TGCGCCAGCAGTGAGCTCGCGGTCTCGAGTGAGCAGTACTTC
CASSELAVSSEQYF
>TRBV7-9|few|TRBJ2-5|.
TGTGCCAGCAGCTTTCTGGAGGCGGAGACCCAGTACTTC
CASSFLEAETQYF